Detailed here is one T cell receptor beta chain. Its antigen is undetermined. Data came from immunoSEQ multiplex PCR; TCRdb stores just in-frame clones and leaves some out. The sample lists tens of thousands of clones, 85% to 95% occurring once. CDR1 is MNHEY and CDR2 is SMNVEV in the germline V gene (reference sequence). The CDR3 length is 18 residues. The V end was cut by 0 bases, the J end by 0 bases, with 17 bases between. This specimen comes from a study of OX40 agonist ivuxolimab in advanced cancers. Study details: The patients' treatment was ivuxolimab, an agonistic anti-OX40 (CD134) antibody.

Regarding the study as a whole: In general, CD8+ T cells held more expanded clones than CD4+ did, on average.

Patients were ineligible given autoimmune disease history or systemic immunosuppression. The TCR originated in an adult with an advanced solid tumor such as melanoma, head and neck, liver or kidney cancer. V and J are TRBV27 and TRBJ1-2; the D gene is possibly TRBD1 (5 bases). The starting material was CD4+ or CD8+ T cells sorted from blood, obtained in a trial of the OX40 agonist ivuxolimab. The CDR3 DNA reads TGTGCCAGCAGTTTATCCCCCCCTGGGACCCGGCCTAACTATGGCTACACCTTC. Translated, it gives CASSLSPPGTRPNYGYTF.